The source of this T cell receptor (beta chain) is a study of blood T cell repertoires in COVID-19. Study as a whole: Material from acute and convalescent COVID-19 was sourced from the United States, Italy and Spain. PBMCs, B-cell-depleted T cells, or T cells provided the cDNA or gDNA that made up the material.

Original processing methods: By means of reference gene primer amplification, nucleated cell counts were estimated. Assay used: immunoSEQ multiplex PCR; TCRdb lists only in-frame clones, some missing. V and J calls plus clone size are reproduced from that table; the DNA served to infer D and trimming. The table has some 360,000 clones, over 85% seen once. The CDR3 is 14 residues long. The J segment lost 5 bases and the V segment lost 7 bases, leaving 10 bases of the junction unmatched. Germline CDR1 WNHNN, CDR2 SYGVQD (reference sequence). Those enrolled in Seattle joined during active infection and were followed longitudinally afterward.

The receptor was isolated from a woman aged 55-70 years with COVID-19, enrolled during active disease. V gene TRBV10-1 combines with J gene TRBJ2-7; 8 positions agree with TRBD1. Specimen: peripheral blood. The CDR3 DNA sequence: TGCGCCAGCAAATTCGGACAGGGTTTGAACGAGCAGTACTTC. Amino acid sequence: CASKFGQGLNEQYF.